The 28 T cell receptor beta chains below all came from one sample that was sequenced in a study of cytomegalovirus exposure and HLA in healthy donors. Only in-frame clones appear in the TCRdb table, and some are missing; sequencing was by immunoSEQ multiplex PCR. The sample lists about 300,000 clones, around nine tenths occurring once. The sample comprised PBMCs. The source of these receptors is a woman under 30 in good health and CMV-seronegative.

The gene calls are TRBV4-1 and TRBJ1-3; D is unclear. Germline CDR1 is MGHRA and CDR2 is YSYEKL. V was pared by 6 bases and J by 2 bases, with 8 bases between. This CDR3 comprises 13 residues. As DNA, the CDR3 is TGCGCCAGCAGATCGGTTGCTGGAAACACCATATATTTT. Translated: CASRSVAGNTIYF.

This chain connects TRBV7-9 to TRBJ1-1; 10 nucleotides line up with TRBD1. CDR1 is SEHNR, CDR2 FQNEAQ, per germline (reference sequence). The CDR3 covers 14 residues. V trimming: 3 bases; J trimming: 6 bases; junction bases outside the gene matches: 4. The chain's CDR3 is CASSFAGTGAEAFF. As DNA, the CDR3 is TGTGCCAGCAGCTTCGCTGGGACAGGGGCTGAAGCTTTCTTT. Full variable domain (missing parts from reference TRBV7-9 and TRBJ1-1): DTGVSQNPRHKITKRGQNVTFRCDPISEHNRLYWYRQTLGQGPEFLTYFQNEAQLEKSRLLSDRFSAERPKGSFSTLEIQRTEQGDSAMYLCASSFAGTGAEAFFGQGTRLTVV.

V usage is TRBV6-5 and J usage is TRBJ1-3; 11 bases line up with TRBD1. Per germline, CDR1 MNHEY and CDR2 SVGAGI. This CDR3 has 15 residues. Losses at the gene ends were 9 bases for V and 0 bases for J; bases not matched to a gene: 4. For the CDR3, the DNA is TGTGCCAGTCGGGACAGGGGGAGCTCTGGAAACACCATATATTTT. This codes for CASRDRGSSGNTIYF.

The chain recombines TRBV7-2 with TRBJ2-3; 10 bases are shared with TRBD2. The V gene end was trimmed by 4 bases and the J gene end by 4 bases; junction bases not matched to a gene: 11. Germline V lookup: CDR1 SGHTA, CDR2 FQGNSA. This CDR3 comprises 17 residues. In DNA form, the CDR3 reads TGTGCCAGCAGCTCTCTCTGGCTAGCGGGAGTTGCAGATACGCAGTATTTT. Amino acids: CASSSLWLAGVADTQYF.

The chain joins TRBV18 to TRBJ1-4; tentatively, D is TRBD1 (6 bases). Trimming left V 3 bases short and J 2 bases short, with 10 bases between. CDR3 length equals 15 residues. Looked up from germline, CDR1 is KGHSH and CDR2 is LQKENI. The CDR3 loop reads CASSPNGGTNEKLFF. The CDR3 coding sequence is TGTGCCAGCTCACCTAATGGGGGCACTAATGAAAAACTGTTTTTT.

This clone is a singleton in its sample. The V and J genes are TRBV5-1 and TRBJ2-6; tentatively, D is TRBD1 (5 bases). Trimming stripped 2 bases from V and 2 bases from J, with 11 bases between. The CDR3 extends over 16 amino acids. The germline V gene encodes CDR1 SGHRS and CDR2 YFSETQ. This chain's CDR3 is CASSLTGSAGANVLTF. CDR3 sequence (DNA): TGCGCCAGCAGCTTAACAGGTAGTGCTGGGGCCAACGTCCTGACTTTC.

V usage is TRBV11-2 and J usage is TRBJ2-2; possibly TRBD1 for D (5 bases). The germline CDR1 and CDR2 sequences are SGHAT and FQNNGV. This CDR3 spans 16 amino acids. Trimming cost V 1 base and J 4 bases, with 13 bases left between them. The CDR3, as DNA: TGTGCCAGCAGCTTAGGGGGCCCAGTGGGCACCGGGGAGCTGTTTTTT. This encodes CASSLGGPVGTGELFF. The full variable domain, rest sourced from reference TRBV11-2 and TRBJ2-2, is EAGVAQSPRYKIIEKRQSVAFWCNPISGHATLYWYQQILGQGPKLLIQFQNNGVVDDSQLPKDRFSAERLKGVDSTLKIQPAKLEDSAVYLCASSLGGPVGTGELFFGEGSRLTVL.

This sequence joins TRBV6-5 and TRBJ1-4; no definite D call. Germline-derived CDR1 and CDR2 are MNHEY and SVGAGI. V was trimmed by 8 bases and J by 7 bases, leaving 14 bases between them. CDR3 length equals 13 residues. As DNA, the CDR3 is TGTGCCAGCTGCCTTCTGGGAGGTGAAAAACTGTTTTTT. Amino acids: CASCLLGGEKLFF.

This clone appeared a few times. This chain joins TRBV4-1 and TRBJ2-7; 11 bases match TRBD2. This CDR3 spans 16 amino acids. V trimming: 1 base; J trimming: 4 bases; junction bases outside the gene matches: 6. The V gene's germline CDR1 is MGHRA and CDR2 YSYEKL. CDR3 DNA: TGCGCCAGCAGCCAAGCGAGGCTAGCGGGAGGATACGAGCAGTACTTC. It yields the protein CASSQARLAGGYEQYF.

This chain links TRBV9 with TRBJ1-1; D not resolved. CDR3 size: 14 residues. Germline V gene data show CDR1 as SGDLS and CDR2 as YYNGEE. Trimming took 0 bases from V and 7 from J, leaving 13 bases between them. The CDR3 loop is CASSVGGRNLEAFF. In DNA form, the CDR3 reads TGTGCCAGCAGCGTAGGAGGCCGGAACCTTGAAGCTTTCTTT.

CDR3 nucleotide sequence: TGTGCCATCAGTGAGACCCAAGGGGGTAACACTGAAGCTTTCTTT. Its translation: CAISETQGGNTEAFF. The chain uses TRBV10-3 and TRBJ1-1; weak D call: TRBD1 (6 bases). The V end was cut by 2 bases, the J end by 2 bases, with 12 bases between. The CDR3 totals 15 residues. Germline V gives CDR1 ENHRY, CDR2 SYGVKD.

The rearrangement uses TRBV5-1 and TRBJ1-5, with D possibly TRBD1 on 5 matching bases. This CDR3 is built from 14 residues. The germline V gene has CDR1 SGHRS and CDR2 YFSETQ. Trimming shortened V by 4 bases and J by 7 bases, and 15 bases separated the two germline ends. The CDR3 loop is CASSPGGAGQPQHF. The DNA for the CDR3 is TGCGCCAGCAGCCCCGGAGGGGCTGGGCAGCCCCAGCATTTT.

The chain uses TRBV11-1 and TRBJ2-7; 8 bases map to TRBD2. This CDR3 has 17 amino acids. With V trimmed by 5 bases and J by 5 bases, 17 bases remained unmatched. Germline loops: CDR1 SGHAT, CDR2 FQDESV (reference sequence). CDR3 in amino acids: CASSPSPSREGPHEQYF. The CDR3 coding sequence is TGTGCCAGCAGCCCTAGCCCATCCCGGGAGGGCCCCCACGAGCAGTACTTC.

V is TRBV27 and J is TRBJ2-7; TRBD1 is a possible D gene (7 bases). This CDR3 is built from 12 residues. Trimming pared 6 bases from V and 9 bases from J, leaving 15 bases between. Germline assignment: CDR1 MNHEY and CDR2 SMNVEV (reference sequence). Here the CDR3 reads CASSSQGGRQYF. The DNA for the CDR3 is TGTGCCAGCAGCAGTCAGGGGGGACGGCAGTACTTC.

The chain joins TRBV21-1 to TRBJ2-7; the table's TRBD1 call for D was not verified on the DNA. TRBV21-1 has pseudogene status. The CDR3 contains 16 residues. CDR3 in amino acids: CASSKGKPDRGHEQYF. The CDR3, as DNA: TGTGCCAGCAGCAAAGGGAAGCCGGACAGGGGCCACGAGCAGTACTTC.

The chain combines TRBV30 with TRBJ2-1; D call uncertain. This CDR3 contains 11 residues. Trimming stripped 0 bases from V and 14 bases from J, with 11 bases between. Germline CDR1 GTSNPN, CDR2 SVGIG (reference sequence). CDR3 DNA: TGTGCCTGGAGTGTAGCAGGATTGGAGTTCTTC. It translates to CAWSVAGLEFF.

This chain uses TRBV4-3 with TRBJ1-5; D is unclear. V lost 0 bases and J 3 bases, leaving 12 bases between the germline ends. Germline values: CDR1 LGHNA, CDR2 YSLEER. The CDR3 consists of 16 residues. CDR3 sequence (DNA): TGCGCCAGCAGCCAAGATCTCTATTCTCACAATCAGCCCCAGCATTTT. Protein product: CASSQDLYSHNQPQHF.

CDR3: CASIGPSTDTQYF. CDR3 DNA: TGTGCCAGTATTGGGCCTAGCACAGATACGCAGTATTTT. The V gene is TRBV19, the J gene TRBJ2-3; D gene uncertain. Germline V gene lookup returns CDR1 LNHDA and CDR2 SQIVND (reference sequence). The ends were cut back, 7 bases at V and 0 bases at J, with 8 bases in the middle. The CDR3 length is 13 residues.

The chain is built from TRBV9 and TRBJ2-2; possibly TRBD1 for D (6 bases). With 0 bases removed from V and 7 bases from J, the gap between germline ends came to 13 bases. CDR1 SGDLS and CDR2 YYNGEE come from the germline V gene. This CDR3 is 15 amino acids long. The CDR3 DNA follows: TGTGCCAGCAGCGTAGCTGTGGGGGCAAGCGGGGAGCTGTTTTTT. It codes for CASSVAVGASGELFF.

The rearrangement links TRBV19 to TRBJ1-1; D not resolved. The CDR3 covers 13 residues. Deletions cut 6 bases from V and 1 base from J, with 9 bases between. Germline CDR1 and CDR2: LNHDA and SQIVND (reference sequence). In DNA, the CDR3 is TGTGCCAGTAGGGGAGGGAGGAACACTGAAGCTTTCTTT. Residues: CASRGGRNTEAFF.

The rearrangement joins TRBV6-4 to TRBJ2-3; possible D gene TRBD1, 6 bases. Germline lookup yields CDR1 MRHNA and CDR2 SNTAGT. The CDR3 totals 13 residues. The germline V and J ends were trimmed by 5 bases and 2 bases, with 8 bases remaining between them. This CDR3 is CASSQGHTDTQYF. The CDR3 coding sequence is TGTGCCAGCAGTCAGGGGCACACAGATACGCAGTATTTT.

The chain is built from TRBV4-1 and TRBJ1-1, with D uncertain. Germline values: CDR1 MGHRA, CDR2 YSYEKL. Trimming took off 0 bases at V and 6 bases at J, with 20 bases between the two ends. The CDR3 loop spans 17 amino acids. CDR3 DNA: TGCGCCAGCAGCCAAGATTATAATGAACAATCGAGGGCTGAAGCTTTCTTT. Amino acids: CASSQDYNEQSRAEAFF.

The genes are TRBV6-1 and TRBJ2-7; D not certain. This CDR3 has 13 residues. The germline V and J ends were trimmed by 4 bases and 1 base, with 8 bases remaining between them. CDR1 is MNHNS, CDR2 SASEGT, per germline. CDR3 DNA sequence: TGTGCCAGCAGTGTCGAGTTATCCTACGAGCAGTACTTC. It yields the protein CASSVELSYEQYF.

V is TRBV4-1 and J is TRBJ2-1; 10 positions match TRBD2. J was trimmed by 6 bases and V by 0 bases; bases with no gene match: 14. CDR3 size: 19 residues. Germline CDR1 is MGHRA and CDR2 is YSYEKL. The CDR3: CASSQDRARLVAGGNEQFF. The CDR3 nucleotides read TGCGCCAGCAGCCAAGATCGGGCTAGGTTAGTAGCGGGAGGCAATGAGCAGTTCTTC.

This rearrangement joins TRBV27 to TRBJ2-1; 7 positions agree with TRBD2. The CDR3 is 14 residues long. In germline, CDR1 is MNHEY, CDR2 SMNVEV (reference sequence). V dropped 0 bases and J dropped 8; count of bases not matched to a gene: 4. The CDR3 spells CASSLSAGRDEQFF. DNA for the CDR3: TGTGCCAGCAGTTTATCAGCGGGAAGGGATGAGCAGTTCTTC.

J is TRBJ1-1 and V is TRBV28, with D perhaps matching TRBD1 (5 bases). Per germline, CDR1 MDHEN and CDR2 SYDVKM. CDR3 size: 15 residues. The V end lost 3 bases, the J end lost 6 bases, and 17 bases lay between the germline ends. The CDR3 DNA sequence: TGTGCCAGCAGTTTTGTTTCGGGGGTCGGGGCTGAAGCTTTCTTT. It yields the protein CASSFVSGVGAEAFF.

J is TRBJ2-7 and V is TRBV19; TRBD1 matches at 7 bases. Germline V gene sequence: CDR1 LNHDA, CDR2 SQIVND (reference sequence). Unmatched junction bases numbered 7, after V lost 1 base and J lost 7 bases. The CDR3 is made up of 14 amino acids. The CDR3 coding sequence is TGTGCCAGTAGTATAGGACAGGGCTGGAGGGAGCAGTACTTC. Protein product: CASSIGQGWREQYF.

The chain has TRBV18 and TRBJ2-2, with a tentative D call TRBD1 (6 bases). Trimming removed 4 bases at V and 6 bases at J, with 21 bases between. The CDR3 sequence is 17 residues long. Per germline, CDR1 KGHSH and CDR2 LQKENI. DNA of the CDR3: TGTGCCAGCTCACTTGGCAGGGGACGGGATGAATCCGGGGAGCTGTTTTTT. This gives the protein CASSLGRGRDESGELFF.